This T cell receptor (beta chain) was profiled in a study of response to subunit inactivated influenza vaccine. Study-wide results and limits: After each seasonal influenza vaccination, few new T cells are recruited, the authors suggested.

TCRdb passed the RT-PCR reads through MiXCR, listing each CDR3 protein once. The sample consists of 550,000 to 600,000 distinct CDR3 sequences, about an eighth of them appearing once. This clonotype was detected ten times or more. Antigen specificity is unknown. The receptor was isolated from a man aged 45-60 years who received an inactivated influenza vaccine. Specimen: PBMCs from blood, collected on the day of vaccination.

CDR3 bases: TGTGCCACCAGTGACGCGACTAGCGGGTGGCGCAATGAGCAGTTCTTC. It is translated as CATSDATSGWRNEQFF. This chain joins TRBV24-1 and TRBJ2-1; 10 bases agree with TRBD2. The CDR3 loop spans 16 amino acids. Germline CDR1 and CDR2: KGHDR and SFDVKD. J was trimmed by 6 bases and V by 4 bases; bases with no gene match: 8.